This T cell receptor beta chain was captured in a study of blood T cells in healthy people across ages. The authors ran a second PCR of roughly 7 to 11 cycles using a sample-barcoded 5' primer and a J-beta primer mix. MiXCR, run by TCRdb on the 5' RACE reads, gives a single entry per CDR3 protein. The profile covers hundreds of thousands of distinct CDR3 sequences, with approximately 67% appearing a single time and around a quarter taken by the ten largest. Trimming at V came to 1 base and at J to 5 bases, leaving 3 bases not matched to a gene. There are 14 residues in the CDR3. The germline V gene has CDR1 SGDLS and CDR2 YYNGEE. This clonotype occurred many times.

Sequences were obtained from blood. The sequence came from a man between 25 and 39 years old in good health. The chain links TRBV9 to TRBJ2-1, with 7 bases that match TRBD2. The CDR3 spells CASSVSGVDNEQFF. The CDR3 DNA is TGTGCCAGCAGCGTAAGCGGGGTTGACAATGAGCAGTTCTTC.